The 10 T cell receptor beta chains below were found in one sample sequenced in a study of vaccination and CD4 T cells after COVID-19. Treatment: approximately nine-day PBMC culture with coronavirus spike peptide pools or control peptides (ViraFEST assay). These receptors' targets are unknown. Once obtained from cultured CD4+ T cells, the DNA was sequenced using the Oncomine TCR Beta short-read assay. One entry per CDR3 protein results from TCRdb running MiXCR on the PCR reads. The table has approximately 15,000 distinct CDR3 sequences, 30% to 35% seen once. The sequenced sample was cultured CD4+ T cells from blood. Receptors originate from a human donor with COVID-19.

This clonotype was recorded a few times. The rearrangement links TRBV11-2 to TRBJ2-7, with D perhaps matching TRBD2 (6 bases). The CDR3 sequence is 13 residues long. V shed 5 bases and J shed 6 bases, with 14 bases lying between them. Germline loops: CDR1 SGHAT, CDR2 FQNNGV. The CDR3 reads CASSGTFSGEQYF. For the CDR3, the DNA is TGTGCCAGCAGCGGGACTTTCTCAGGCGAGCAGTACTTC.

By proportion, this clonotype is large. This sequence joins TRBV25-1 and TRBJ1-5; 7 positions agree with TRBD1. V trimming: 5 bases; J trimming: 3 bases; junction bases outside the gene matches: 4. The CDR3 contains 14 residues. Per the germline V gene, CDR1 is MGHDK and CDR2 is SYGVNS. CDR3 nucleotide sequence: TGTGCCAGCAGTACACAGGGGCTCAATCAGCCCCAGCATTTT. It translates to CASSTQGLNQPQHF.

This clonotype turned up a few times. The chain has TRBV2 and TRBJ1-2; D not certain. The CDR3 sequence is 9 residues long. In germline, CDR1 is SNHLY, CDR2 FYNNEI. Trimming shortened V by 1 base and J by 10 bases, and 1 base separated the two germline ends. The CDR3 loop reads CASSEVYTF. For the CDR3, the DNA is TGTGCCAGCAGTGAAGTCTACACCTTC.

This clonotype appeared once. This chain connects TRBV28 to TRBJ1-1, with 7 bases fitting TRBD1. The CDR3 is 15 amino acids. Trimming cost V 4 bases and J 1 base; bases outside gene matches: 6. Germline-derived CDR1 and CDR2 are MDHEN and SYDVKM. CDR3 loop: CASSSPGTANTEAFF. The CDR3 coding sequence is TGTGCCAGCAGTTCCCCCGGGACAGCGAACACTGAAGCTTTCTTT. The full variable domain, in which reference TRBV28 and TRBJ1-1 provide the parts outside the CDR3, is DVKVTQSSRYLVKRTGEKVFLECVQDMDHENMFWYRQDPGLGLRLIYFSYDVKMKEKGDIPEGYSVSREKKERFSLILESASTNQTSMYLCASSSPGTANTEAFFGQGTRLTVV.

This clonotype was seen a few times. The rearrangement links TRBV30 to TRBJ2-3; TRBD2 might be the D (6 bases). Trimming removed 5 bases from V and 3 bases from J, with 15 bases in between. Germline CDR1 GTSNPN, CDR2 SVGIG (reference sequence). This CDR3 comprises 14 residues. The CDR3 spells CAWSRGRGTDTQYF. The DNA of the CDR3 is TGTGCCTGGTCCCGGGGGAGAGGGACAGATACGCAGTATTTT.

CDR3 region: CASSLYRSTEAFF. The CDR3 DNA is TGTGCCAGCAGCTTATACAGGAGTACTGAAGCTTTCTTT. This chain joins TRBV7-2 and TRBJ1-1; possible D gene TRBD1, 5 bases. Germline CDR1 reads SGHTA; CDR2 reads FQGNSA. The V and J ends lost 2 bases and 5 bases respectively, with 9 bases between them. The CDR3 contains 13 residues.

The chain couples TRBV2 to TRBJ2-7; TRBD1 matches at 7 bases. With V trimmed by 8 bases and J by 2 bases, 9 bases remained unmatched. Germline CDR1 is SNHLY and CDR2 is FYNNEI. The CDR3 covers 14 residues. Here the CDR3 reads CASAIGTDTYEQYF. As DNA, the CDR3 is TGTGCCAGCGCTATCGGGACAGATACCTACGAGCAGTACTTC. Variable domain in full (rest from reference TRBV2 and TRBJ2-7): EPEVTQTPSHQVTQMGQEVILRCVPISNHLYFYWYRQILGQKVEFLVSFYNNEISEKSEIFDDQFSVERPDGSNFTLKIRSTKLEDSAMYFCASAIGTDTYEQYFGPGTRLTVT.

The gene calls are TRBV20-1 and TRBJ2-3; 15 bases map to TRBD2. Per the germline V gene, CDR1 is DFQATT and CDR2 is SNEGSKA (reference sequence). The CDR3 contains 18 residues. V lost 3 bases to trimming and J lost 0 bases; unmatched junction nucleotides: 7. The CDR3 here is CSASGLAGGPGSTDTQYF. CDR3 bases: TGCAGTGCTAGTGGACTAGCGGGGGGGCCGGGGAGCACAGATACGCAGTATTTT.

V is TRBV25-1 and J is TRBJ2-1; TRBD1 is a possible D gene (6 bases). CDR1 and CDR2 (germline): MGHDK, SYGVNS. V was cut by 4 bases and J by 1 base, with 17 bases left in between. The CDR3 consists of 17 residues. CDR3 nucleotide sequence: TGTGCCAGCAGTGCGCCTTCCGCAGGGGCGTCCTACAATGAGCAGTTCTTC. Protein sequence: CASSAPSAGASYNEQFF.

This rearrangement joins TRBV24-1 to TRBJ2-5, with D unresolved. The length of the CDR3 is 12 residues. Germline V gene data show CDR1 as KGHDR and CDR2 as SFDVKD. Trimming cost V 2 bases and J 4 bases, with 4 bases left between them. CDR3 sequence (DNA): TGTGCCACCAGTGATTCCCTAGAGACCCAGTACTTC. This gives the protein CATSDSLETQYF.